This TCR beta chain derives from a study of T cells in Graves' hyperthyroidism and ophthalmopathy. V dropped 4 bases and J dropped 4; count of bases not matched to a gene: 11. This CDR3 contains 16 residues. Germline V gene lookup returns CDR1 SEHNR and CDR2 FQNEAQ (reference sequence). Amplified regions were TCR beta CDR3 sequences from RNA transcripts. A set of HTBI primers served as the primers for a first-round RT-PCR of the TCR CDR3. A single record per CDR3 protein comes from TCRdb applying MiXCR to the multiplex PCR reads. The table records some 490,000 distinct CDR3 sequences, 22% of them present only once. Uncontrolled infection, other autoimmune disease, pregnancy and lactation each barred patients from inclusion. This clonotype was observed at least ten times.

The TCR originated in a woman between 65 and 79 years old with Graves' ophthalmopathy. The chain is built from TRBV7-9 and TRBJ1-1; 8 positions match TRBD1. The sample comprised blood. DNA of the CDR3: TGTGCCAGCAGCTCAATACAGGGGGTCGGTGGCACTGAAGCTTTCTTT. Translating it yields CASSSIQGVGGTEAFF.